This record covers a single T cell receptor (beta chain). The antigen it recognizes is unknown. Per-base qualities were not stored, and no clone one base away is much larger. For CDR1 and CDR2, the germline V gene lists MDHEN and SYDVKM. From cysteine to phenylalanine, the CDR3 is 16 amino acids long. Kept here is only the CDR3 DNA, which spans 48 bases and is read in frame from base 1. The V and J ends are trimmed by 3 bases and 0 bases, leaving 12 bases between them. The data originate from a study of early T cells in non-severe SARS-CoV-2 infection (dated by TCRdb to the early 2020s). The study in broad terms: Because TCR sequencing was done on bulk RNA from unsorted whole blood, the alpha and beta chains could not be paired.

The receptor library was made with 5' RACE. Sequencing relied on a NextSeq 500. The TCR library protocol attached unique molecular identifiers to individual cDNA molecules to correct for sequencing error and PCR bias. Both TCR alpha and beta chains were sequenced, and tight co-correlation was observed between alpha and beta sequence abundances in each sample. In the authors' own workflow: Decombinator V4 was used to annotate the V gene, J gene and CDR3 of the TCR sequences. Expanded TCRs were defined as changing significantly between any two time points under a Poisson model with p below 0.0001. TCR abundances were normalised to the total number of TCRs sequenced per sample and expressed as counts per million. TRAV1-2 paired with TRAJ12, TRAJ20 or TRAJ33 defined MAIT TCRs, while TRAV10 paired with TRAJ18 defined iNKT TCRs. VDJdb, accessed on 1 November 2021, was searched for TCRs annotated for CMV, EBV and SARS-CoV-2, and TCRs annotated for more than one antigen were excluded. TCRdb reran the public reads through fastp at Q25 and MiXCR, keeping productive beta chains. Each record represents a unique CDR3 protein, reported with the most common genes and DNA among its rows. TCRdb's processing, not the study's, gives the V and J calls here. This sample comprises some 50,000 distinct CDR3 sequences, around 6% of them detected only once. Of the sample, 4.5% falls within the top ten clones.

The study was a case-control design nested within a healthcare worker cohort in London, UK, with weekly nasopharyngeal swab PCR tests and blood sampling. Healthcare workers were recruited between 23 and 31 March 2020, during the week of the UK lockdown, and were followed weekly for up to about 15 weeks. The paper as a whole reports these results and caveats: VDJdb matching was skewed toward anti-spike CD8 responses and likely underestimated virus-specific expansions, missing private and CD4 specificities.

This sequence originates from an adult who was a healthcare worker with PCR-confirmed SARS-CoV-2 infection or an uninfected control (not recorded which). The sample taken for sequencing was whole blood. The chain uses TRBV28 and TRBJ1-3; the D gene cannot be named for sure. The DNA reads TGTGCCAGCAGTTTGAGCCGCCCGAGCTCTGGAAACACCATATATTTT. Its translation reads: CASSLSRPSSGNTIYF. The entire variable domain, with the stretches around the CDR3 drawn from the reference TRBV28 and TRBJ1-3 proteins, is DVKVTQSSRYLVKRTGEKVFLECVQDMDHENMFWYRQDPGLGLRLIYFSYDVKMKEKGDIPEGYSVSREKKERFSLILESASTNQTSMYLCASSLSRPSSGNTIYFGEGSWLTVV.